A selection of T cell receptor beta chains follows, all from one sample in a study of STAT5B mutations in CD4+ large granular lymphocyte leukemia. Measured with immunoSEQ multiplex PCR; TCRdb has only the in-frame clones, and not every one. The sample shows tens of thousands of clones, just under 75% of them seen only once. Sequencing was carried out using CD4+ T cells from blood buffy coats. The source is a human donor in good health. Both conserved end residues are part of each CDR3. The D gene is left open where the match is weak. Some rows have no size entry. The others give once, few or many, or a class for an expanded clone.

TRBJ2-2 | TRBV11-3 | - | - | TGTGCCAGCAGCAAGGGCGACAGTCTAGCTGTCGGGGAGCTGTTTTTT | CASSKGDSLAVGELFF
TRBJ1-3 | TRBV30 | few | - | TGTGCCTGGACGGCTACAGGGCCTGGAAACACCATATATTTT | CAWTATGPGNTIYF
TRBJ2-7 | TRBV19 | few | TRBD2 | TGTGCCAGTGGACCGGGACTAGCCTTAAGCGAGCAGTACTTC | CASGPGLALSEQYF
TRBJ2-1 | TRBV27 | - | - | TGTGCCAGCAGTTACTACAATGAGCAGTTCTTC | CASSYYNEQFF
TRBJ1-2 | TRBV6-1 | - | TRBD1 | TGTGCCAGCAGACTTACAGGGGGGAACTATGGCTACACCTTC | CASRLTGGNYGYTF
TRBJ1-5 | TRBV2 | - | - | TGTGCCACCTCCCAGGCACGGGCATTTCAGCCCCAGCATTTT | CATSQARAFQPQHF
TRBJ2-7 | TRBV27 | few | TRBD1 | TGTGCCAGCAGTTTGGGACAGTGGGGAACGCAGTACTTC | CASSLGQWGTQYF
TRBJ1-5 | TRBV5-6 | - | - | TGTGCCAGCAGCTTGGGGCCCACAGGGTACCAGCCCCAGCATTTT | CASSLGPTGYQPQHF
TRBJ2-3 | TRBV2 | few | TRBD1 | TGTGCCAGCAATCCGACAGGGGGCAAGTCGTATTTT | CASNPTGGKSYF
TRBJ2-7 | TRBV6-5 | once | - | TGTGCCAGCAGTTACCTTCAGGGAATAAACGAGCAGTACTTC | CASSYLQGINEQYF
TRBJ1-2 | TRBV6-1 | - | - | TGTGCCAGCAGTGACCACAGGCCCCACTATGGCTACACCTTC | CASSDHRPHYGYTF
TRBJ1-6 | TRBV6-6 | - | - | TGTGCCAGCAGTTTTCAGGGGCACTCCTATAATTCACCCCTCCACTTT | CASSFQGHSYNSPLHF
TRBJ2-3 | TRBV4-1 | - | - | TGCGCCAGCAGCCAACGGGTAGGGACAACTAGCACAGATACGCAGTATTTT | CASSQRVGTTSTDTQYF
TRBJ1-2 | TRBV6-1 | once | TRBD1 | TGTGCCAGCAGTGTGACAGGGGACTATGGCTACACCTTC | CASSVTGDYGYTF
TRBJ1-2 | TRBV28 | once | TRBD1 | TGTGCCAGCAGGAGACCGGGACAGGGGGCCCTTGGCTACACCTTC | CASRRPGQGALGYTF
TRBJ2-1 | TRBV6-5 | - | TRBD2 | TGTGCCAGCAGTCCCCCAGCGGGAGGGCCTCATGAGCAGTTCTTC | CASSPPAGGPHEQFF
TRBJ2-1 | TRBV14 | - | - | TGTGCCAGCAGCCGTCGCTGGGATGAGCAGTTCTTC | CASSRRWDEQFF
TRBJ2-7 | TRBV25-1 | - | - | TGTGCCAGCAGTCCCCTCTCCGGGACGGATACCTACGAGCAGTACTTC | CASSPLSGTDTYEQYF
TRBJ2-1 | TRBV10-1 | - | - | TGCGCCAGCCGTTTTAGGACAGCGAATGAGCAGTTCTTC | CASRFRTANEQFF
TRBJ1-2 | TRBV7-9 | - | TRBD1 | TGTGCCAGCAGCGACACCTCGACAGGGAACTATGGCTACACCTTC | CASSDTSTGNYGYTF
TRBJ1-4 | TRBV30 | - | - | TGTGCCTGGAATCCCGGACAGAAAACTAATGAAAAACTGTTTTTT | CAWNPGQKTNEKLFF
TRBJ2-1 | TRBV18 | - | TRBD2 | TGTGCCAGCTCACCAGTAGTACGGGAGGCCGCACATGAGCAGTTCTTC | CASSPVVREAAHEQFF
TRBJ2-3 | TRBV19 | - | - | TGTGCCAGTAGTGCCCGGGACAGCACAGATACGCAGTATTTT | CASSARDSTDTQYF
TRBJ1-1 | TRBV25-1 | - | - | TGTGCCAGCAGTGCCCCTGGGTCGTTGACTGAAGCTTTCTTT | CASSAPGSLTEAFF